This record looks at one T cell receptor (beta chain) sequence and its context. Method: immunoSEQ multiplex PCR; TCRdb's copy keeps in-frame clones and lacks some. The table includes roughly 57,000 clones, 71% detected once. This sample is drawn from a study of T cell clones after liver transplantation. About the research overall: Post-transplant blood was tracked for graft-donor-reactive T cell clones identified in a pre-transplant mixed lymphocyte reaction. Subjects received no induction therapy and standard immunosuppression until randomization at 12-24 months post-transplant.

CDR1 and CDR2 (germline): MNHEY, SVGAGI. This CDR3 is 13 amino acids long. V lost 8 bases, J lost 4 bases, and 6 bases stayed unmatched. The sequencing used CD4+ T cells from blood, collected before liver transplant. The V gene is TRBV6-5, the J gene TRBJ1-2; 8 bases agree with TRBD1. The source is a human donor who received a liver transplant. The CDR3 region is CASAGGGPYGYTF. Written as DNA, the CDR3 is TGTGCCAGCGCAGGGGGCGGACCCTATGGCTACACCTTC.